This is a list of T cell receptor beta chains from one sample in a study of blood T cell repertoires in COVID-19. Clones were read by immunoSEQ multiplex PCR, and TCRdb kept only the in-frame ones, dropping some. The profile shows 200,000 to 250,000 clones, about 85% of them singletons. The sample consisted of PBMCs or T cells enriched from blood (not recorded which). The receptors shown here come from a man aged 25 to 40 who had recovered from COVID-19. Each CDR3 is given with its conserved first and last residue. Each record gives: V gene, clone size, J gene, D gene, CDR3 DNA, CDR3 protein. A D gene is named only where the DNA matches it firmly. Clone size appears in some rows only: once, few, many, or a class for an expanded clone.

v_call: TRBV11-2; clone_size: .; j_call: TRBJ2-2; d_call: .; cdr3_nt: TGTGCCAGCAGCCAATCGAGGGCCGGGGAGCTGTTTTTT; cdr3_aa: CASSQSRAGELFF
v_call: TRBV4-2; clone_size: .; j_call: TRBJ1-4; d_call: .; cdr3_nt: TGTGCCAGCAGCCAAGGAATGGGCCAGGGGAACGAAAAACTGTTTTTT; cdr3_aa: CASSQGMGQGNEKLFF
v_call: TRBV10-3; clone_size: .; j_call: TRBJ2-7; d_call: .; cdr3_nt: TGTGCCATCAGTGAGAGAACAGGGATTGAAAACGAGCAGTACTTC; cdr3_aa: CAISERTGIENEQYF
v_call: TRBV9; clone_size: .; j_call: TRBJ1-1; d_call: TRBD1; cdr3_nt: TGTGCCAGCAGCGCAAACGACAGGGGGAATGGTGACACTGAAGCTTTCTTT; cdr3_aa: CASSANDRGNGDTEAFF
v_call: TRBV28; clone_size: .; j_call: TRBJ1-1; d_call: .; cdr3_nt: TGTGCCAGCAGTCGTACTCAGGGTTCAGCTTTCTTT; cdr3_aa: CASSRTQGSAFF
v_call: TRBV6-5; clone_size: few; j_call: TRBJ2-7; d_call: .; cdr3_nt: TGTGCCAGCAGGGCTGACAGGAGTTACTACGAGCAGTACTTC; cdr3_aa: CASRADRSYYEQYF
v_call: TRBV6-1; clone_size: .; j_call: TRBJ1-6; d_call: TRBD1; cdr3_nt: TGTGCCAGCAGTGAGTTTCAGTTGGACAGGGATCCAACGGCACCCCTCCACTTT; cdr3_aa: CASSEFQLDRDPTAPLHF
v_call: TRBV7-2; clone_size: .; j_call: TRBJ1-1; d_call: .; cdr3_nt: TGTGCCAGCAGCCCCGGACAGAACACTGAAGCTTTCTTT; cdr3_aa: CASSPGQNTEAFF
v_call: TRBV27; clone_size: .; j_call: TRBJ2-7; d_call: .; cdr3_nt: TGTGCCAGCAGTACCACGACAGGATACGAGCAGTACTTC; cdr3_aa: CASSTTTGYEQYF
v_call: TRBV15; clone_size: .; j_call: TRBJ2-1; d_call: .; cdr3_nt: TGTGCCACCAGCAGAGTTCTCCATGAGCAGTTCTTC; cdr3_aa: CATSRVLHEQFF
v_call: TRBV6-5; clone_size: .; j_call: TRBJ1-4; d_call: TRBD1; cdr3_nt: TGTGCCAGCAGCCCGGGACAGGATGAAAAACTGTTTTTT; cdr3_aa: CASSPGQDEKLFF
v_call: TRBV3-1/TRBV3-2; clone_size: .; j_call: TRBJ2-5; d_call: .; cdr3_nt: TGTGCCAGCAGCCCAAGGGGGTGGTCCTATGAGACCCAGTACTTC; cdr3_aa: CASSPRGWSYETQYF
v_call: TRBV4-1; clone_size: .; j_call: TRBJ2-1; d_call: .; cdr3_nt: TGCGCCAGCAGCCAAGGGTCTCTTACTCAGTTCTTC; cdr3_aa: CASSQGSLTQFF
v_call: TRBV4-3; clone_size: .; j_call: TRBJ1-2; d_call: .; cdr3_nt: TGCGCCAGCAGCCAAGAAGCGGGGCTTGATGGCTACACCTTC; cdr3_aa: CASSQEAGLDGYTF
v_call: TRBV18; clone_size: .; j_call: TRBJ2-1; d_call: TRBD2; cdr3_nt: TGTGCCAGCTCACAGTTAGCGGGAGGTTACAATGAGCAGTTCTTC; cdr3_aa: CASSQLAGGYNEQFF
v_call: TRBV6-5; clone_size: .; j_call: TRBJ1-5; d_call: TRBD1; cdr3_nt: TGTGCCACTCGGACAGGGGGTGCTCAGCCCCAGCATTTT; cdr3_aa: CATRTGGAQPQHF
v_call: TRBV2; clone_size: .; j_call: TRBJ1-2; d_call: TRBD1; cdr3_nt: TGTGCCAGCAGTGAAAGCAGGGGGCGAGTCTATGGCTACACCTTC; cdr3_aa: CASSESRGRVYGYTF
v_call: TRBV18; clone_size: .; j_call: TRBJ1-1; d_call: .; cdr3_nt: TGTGCCAGCTCACTCGGGGGAGAAGTCCCTGAAGCTTTCTTT; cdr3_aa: CASSLGGEVPEAFF
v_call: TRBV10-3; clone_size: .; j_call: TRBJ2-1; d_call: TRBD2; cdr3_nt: TGTGCCATCAGTGAGTCTGGGGGGAGGGATGAGCAGTTCTTC; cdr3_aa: CAISESGGRDEQFF
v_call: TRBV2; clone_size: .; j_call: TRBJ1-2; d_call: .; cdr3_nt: TGTGCCAGCGGACAGAGTCTCTATGGCTACACCTTC; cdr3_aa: CASGQSLYGYTF
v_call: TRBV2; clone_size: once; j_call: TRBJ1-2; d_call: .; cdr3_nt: TGTGCCAGCATAAATGCACAGGCGCACTATGGCTACACCTTC; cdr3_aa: CASINAQAHYGYTF
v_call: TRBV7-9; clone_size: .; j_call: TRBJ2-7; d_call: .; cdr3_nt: TGTGCCAGCAGCTTAAATAGTTACTACGAGCAGTACTTC; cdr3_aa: CASSLNSYYEQYF
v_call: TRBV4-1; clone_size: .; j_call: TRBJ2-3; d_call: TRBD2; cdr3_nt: TGCGCCAGCAGCCAAGTTAGACTAGCGGGAGGGCCAGATACGCAGTATTTT; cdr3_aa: CASSQVRLAGGPDTQYF
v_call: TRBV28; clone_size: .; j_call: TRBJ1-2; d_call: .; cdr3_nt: TGTGCCAGCAGTTTTAGAGGCTATGGCTACACCTTC; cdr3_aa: CASSFRGYGYTF
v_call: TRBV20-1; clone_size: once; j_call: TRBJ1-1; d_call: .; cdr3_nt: TGCAGTGCTACCTTTGGGGGGATCGGTTTCTTT; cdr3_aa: CSATFGGIGFF
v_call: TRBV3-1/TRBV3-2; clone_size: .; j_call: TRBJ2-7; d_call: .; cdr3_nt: TGTGCCAGCAGCCAAGTCAGGTCCGACGAGCAGTACTTC; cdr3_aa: CASSQVRSDEQYF
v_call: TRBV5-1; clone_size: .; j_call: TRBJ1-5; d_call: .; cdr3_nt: TGCGCCAGCAGGCAGGGTGAAAATCAGCCCCAGCATTTT; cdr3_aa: CASRQGENQPQHF
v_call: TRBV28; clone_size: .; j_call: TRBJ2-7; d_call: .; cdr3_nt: TGTGCCAGCAGTTACCTGACTACCCTCTACGAGCAGTACTTC; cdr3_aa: CASSYLTTLYEQYF
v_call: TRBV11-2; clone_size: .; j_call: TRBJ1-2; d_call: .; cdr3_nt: TGTGCCAGCAGCGGCAGGGGCTATGGCTACACCTTC; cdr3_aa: CASSGRGYGYTF
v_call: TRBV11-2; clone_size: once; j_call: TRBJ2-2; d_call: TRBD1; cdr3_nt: TGTGCCAGCAGCCTCATCAGGGGGCGGACCGGGGAGCTGTTTTTT; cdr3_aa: CASSLIRGRTGELFF
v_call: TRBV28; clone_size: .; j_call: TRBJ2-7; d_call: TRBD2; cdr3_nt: TGTGCCAGCTCTTGGCTAGCGGGAGGTACCTACGAGCAGTACTTC; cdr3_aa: CASSWLAGGTYEQYF
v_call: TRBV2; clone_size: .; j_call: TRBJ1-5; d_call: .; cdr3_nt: TGTGCCAGCCACACCACGGGAATGCAGCCCCAGCATTTT; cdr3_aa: CASHTTGMQPQHF
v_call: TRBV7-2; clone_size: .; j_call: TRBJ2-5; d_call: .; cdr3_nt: TGTGCCAGCAGCCCACGCGTTAGAGAGACCCAGTACTTC; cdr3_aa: CASSPRVRETQYF
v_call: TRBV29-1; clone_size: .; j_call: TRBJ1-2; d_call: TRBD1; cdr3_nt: TGCAGCGTTGGGTACAGGGGGCCTGGCTACACCTTC; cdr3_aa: CSVGYRGPGYTF
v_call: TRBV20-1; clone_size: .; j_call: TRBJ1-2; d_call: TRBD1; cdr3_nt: TGCAGTGCTAGTCCAAGGACAGGCCAATACTTTTCTAACTATGGCTACACCTTC; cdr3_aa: CSASPRTGQYFSNYGYTF
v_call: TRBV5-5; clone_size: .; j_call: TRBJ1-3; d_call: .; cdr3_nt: TGTGCCAGCAGCCCTACCCCCGGGGGGGCGCGAGGAAACACCATATATTTT; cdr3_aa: CASSPTPGGARGNTIYF
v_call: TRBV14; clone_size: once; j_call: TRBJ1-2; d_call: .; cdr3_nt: TGTGCCAGCAGCCCCATGAGTGGCTATGGCTACACCTTC; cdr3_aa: CASSPMSGYGYTF
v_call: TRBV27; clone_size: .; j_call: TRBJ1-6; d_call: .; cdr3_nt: TGTGCCAGCAGTTGGGCCACCTATAATTCACCCCTCCACTTT; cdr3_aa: CASSWATYNSPLHF
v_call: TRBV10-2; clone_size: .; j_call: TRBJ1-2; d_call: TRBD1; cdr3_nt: TGCGCCAGCAGTGACCGGGACAGGGCTTACTATGGCTACACCTTC; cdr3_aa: CASSDRDRAYYGYTF
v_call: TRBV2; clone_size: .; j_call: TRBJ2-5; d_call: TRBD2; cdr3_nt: TGTGCCAGCAGTCCGACTAGCGGGGGAGGAGAGACCCAGTACTTC; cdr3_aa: CASSPTSGGGETQYF
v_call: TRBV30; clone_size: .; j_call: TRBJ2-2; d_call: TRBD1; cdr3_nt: TGTGCCTGGAGTATCACAGGGGCCGGGGAGCTGTTTTTT; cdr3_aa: CAWSITGAGELFF
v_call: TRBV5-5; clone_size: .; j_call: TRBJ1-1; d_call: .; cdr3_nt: TGTGCCAGCAGCTTGGGTGCGGGGATCGGAGCTGAAGCTTTCTTT; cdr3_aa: CASSLGAGIGAEAFF
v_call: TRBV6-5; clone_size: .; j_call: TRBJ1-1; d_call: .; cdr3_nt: TGTGCCAGCAGTTACCGGTTAGTGAACACTGAAGCTTTCTTT; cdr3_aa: CASSYRLVNTEAFF
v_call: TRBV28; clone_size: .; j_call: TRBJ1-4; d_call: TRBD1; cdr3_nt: TGTGCCAGCAGTTTAGACAGGGTGGCAAGGGCGGTAGAAAAACTGTTTTTT; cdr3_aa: CASSLDRVARAVEKLFF
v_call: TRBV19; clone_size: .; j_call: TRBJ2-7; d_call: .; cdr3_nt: TGTGCCACCGGGGAGGGCAGGGGAGGCTACGAGCAGTACTTC; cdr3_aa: CATGEGRGGYEQYF
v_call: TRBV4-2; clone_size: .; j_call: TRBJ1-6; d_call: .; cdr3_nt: TGTGCCAGCAGCCAAGATGTCGGGGGAGGTTCACCCCTCCACTTT; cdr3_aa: CASSQDVGGGSPLHF
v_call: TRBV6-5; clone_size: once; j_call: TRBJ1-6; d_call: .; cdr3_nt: TGTGCCAGCAGTTCGGGGGGATTATATAATTCACCCCTCCACTTT; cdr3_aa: CASSSGGLYNSPLHF
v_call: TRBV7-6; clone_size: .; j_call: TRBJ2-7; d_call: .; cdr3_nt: TGTGCCAGCAGCTCCGGGACAAGCCCAGGACAGCAGTACTTC; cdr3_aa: CASSSGTSPGQQYF